This T cell receptor (beta chain) is drawn from a study of T cells in Graves' hyperthyroidism and ophthalmopathy. Study in general: Staff took peripheral blood when the initial diagnosis was made, before any treatment began. Study results and limitations: Within blood appeared most thyroid clonotypes that had expanded above 0.001.

Germline lookup yields CDR1 MNHEY and CDR2 SVGEGT. The V and J ends lost 7 bases and 0 bases, in that order; junction bases with no gene match: 12. The CDR3 has 18 amino acids. Amplified TCR beta CDR3 regions came from RNA transcripts. The study used the HTBI primer set for a first-round RT-PCR of the TCR CDR3. TCRdb itself ran the multiplex PCR reads through MiXCR, one entry per CDR3 protein. Here the sample spans fewer than 650,000 distinct CDR3 sequences, roughly 14% being singletons. On this clonotype itself: What it binds is not known.

The sequencing sample was made of blood. J is TRBJ2-2 and V is TRBV6-2 or TRBV6-3; 9 bases are a match to TRBD2. The TCR originated in a woman between 40 and 55 years old with Graves' ophthalmopathy. The CDR3 coding sequence is TGTGCCAGCACCGTACGGAGTAGCGGGAGACCGAACACCGGGGAGCTGTTTTTT. It is translated as CASTVRSSGRPNTGELFF.